A selection of T cell receptor beta chains follows, all from one sample in a study of blood T cell repertoires in COVID-19. Produced via immunoSEQ multiplex PCR; TCRdb's table is partial and in-frame only. The sample comprises approximately 170,000 clones, around 85% of which are singletons, and 6.5% to 7.5% rests with the top ten. The material sequenced was peripheral blood. Receptor source: a man older than 75 with COVID-19, enrolled during active disease. Each CDR3 is given with its conserved first and last residue. The order of the fields is clone size, D gene, V gene, J gene, CDR3 DNA, CDR3 protein. D genes are given only for firm matches. Where a row states a size, it is once, few, many or the class of an expanded clone; other rows omit it.

.	.	TRBV19	TRBJ2-3	TGTGCCAGTAGTACTAGCTTAACAGATACGCAGTATTTT	CASSTSLTDTQYF
.	.	TRBV7-3	TRBJ2-1	TGTGCCAGCAGCTCTACCCCGGTTAACAATGAGCAGTTCTTC	CASSSTPVNNEQFF
.	TRBD2	TRBV5-1	TRBJ2-4	TGCGCCAGCAGCCGAGGACTAGCGGGGCTGGGAAACATTCAGTACTTC	CASSRGLAGLGNIQYF
.	.	TRBV28	TRBJ1-3	TGTGCCAGCAGTACAACTGGAAACACCATATATTTT	CASSTTGNTIYF
.	.	TRBV19	TRBJ1-4	TGTGCCAGTACCCTACGGGGGGTTGACTATGGGGCAACTAATGAAAAACTGTTTTTT	CASTLRGVDYGATNEKLFF
.	TRBD1	TRBV28	TRBJ1-2	TGTGCCAGCACCCTAGGACAGGGAGCTAACTATGGCTACACCTTC	CASTLGQGANYGYTF
once	.	TRBV10-3	TRBJ1-5	TGTGCCATCAGTGAGCGGGGGTCTACGAGCAATCAGCCCCAGCATTTT	CAISERGSTSNQPQHF
.	.	TRBV3-1/TRBV3-2	TRBJ1-1	TGTGCCAGCAGCCAAGATGGAGGGGGGGCTGAAGCTTTCTTT	CASSQDGGGAEAFF
.	.	TRBV11-1	TRBJ2-1	TGTGCCAGCAGCTTAGAACCAGGGGTCAATGAGCAGTTCTTC	CASSLEPGVNEQFF
once	TRBD2	TRBV11-3	TRBJ2-7	TGTGCCAGCAGCTCGGGACTAGCGAGCAAGCAGTACTTC	CASSSGLASKQYF
.	.	TRBV6-4	TRBJ1-2	TGTGCCAGCCGGGGGGTCTATGGCTACACCTTC	CASRGVYGYTF
.	.	TRBV5-1	TRBJ2-5	TGCGCCAGCAGCTTCAACGTTCAGGGAGGTCAAGAGACCCAGTACTTC	CASSFNVQGGQETQYF
.	.	TRBV5-1	TRBJ1-2	TGCGCCAGCAGCTTGAATGGGGGGGACAAAGTTTTCTACACCTTC	CASSLNGGDKVFYTF
.	TRBD1	TRBV27	TRBJ1-4	TGTGCCAGCAGTCTCGCCACCTACAGGGGTCAAGATGAAAAACTGTTTTTT	CASSLATYRGQDEKLFF
once	.	TRBV19	TRBJ2-2	TGTGCCAGTAGTATATTCCCCCCAGCGGAGAACACCGGGGAGCTGTTTTTT	CASSIFPPAENTGELFF
.	.	TRBV6-5	TRBJ1-1	TGTGCCAGCAGGGGACACGCCGCAAGGAGTGAAGCTTTCTTT	CASRGHAARSEAFF
.	TRBD2	TRBV6-2/TRBV6-3	TRBJ2-2	TGTGCCAGCAGCTCCCTAGGCGGGGGGGCATCCGGGGAGCTGTTTTTT	CASSSLGGGASGELFF
medium-sized	TRBD1	TRBV7-9	TRBJ2-2	TGTGCCAGCAGCTACACCGGGACAGGCGGCACCGGGGAGCTGTTTTTT	CASSYTGTGGTGELFF
.	.	TRBV10-3	TRBJ1-1	TGTGCCATCAGTGAATCCTTGAACACTGAAGCTTTCTTT	CAISESLNTEAFF
once	TRBD2	TRBV18	TRBJ2-2	TGTGCCAGCTCCCCGTTTGCGGGGGGTACAACCGGGGAGCTGTTTTTT	CASSPFAGGTTGELFF
.	TRBD1	TRBV12-5	TRBJ1-2	TGTGCTAGTGGTTTGTTCCCGGGACAGGGGACGGGCGGCTACACCTTC	CASGLFPGQGTGGYTF
few	.	TRBV12-5	TRBJ2-1	TGTGCTAGTGCCGACGGGTCAAGCCATTACAATGAGCAGTTCTTC	CASADGSSHYNEQFF
.	TRBD2	TRBV11-2	TRBJ2-3	TGTGCCAGCAGCTTCATAGCGGGGGGGAACACAGATACGCAGTATTTT	CASSFIAGGNTDTQYF
.	.	TRBV7-3	TRBJ1-1	TGTGCCAGCAGCCCTTCAGACAGCAACACTGAAGCTTTCTTT	CASSPSDSNTEAFF
.	.	TRBV19	TRBJ1-4	TGTGCCAGTAGGACCACAGGAGGGGCGGATAATGAAAAACTGTTTTTT	CASRTTGGADNEKLFF
once	TRBD1	TRBV18	TRBJ1-4	TGTGCCAGCTCACCACCCGACAGGGGAGGTGAAAAACTGTTTTTT	CASSPPDRGGEKLFF
.	.	TRBV7-9	TRBJ1-6	TGTGCCAGCAGCCGCGAATCACCCCTCCACTTT	CASSRESPLHF
.	.	TRBV12-5	TRBJ2-7	TGTGCTAGTGGTTACCCGTCAGGTCCGTCCTACGAGCAGTACTTC	CASGYPSGPSYEQYF
.	.	TRBV6-5	TRBJ2-4	TGTGCCATGCTAGACCCCGACGGGAACATTCAGTACTTC	CAMLDPDGNIQYF
once	TRBD1	TRBV7-8	TRBJ1-4	TGTGCCAGCAGCTTACAGGGGGCCAGTGAAAAACTGTTTTTT	CASSLQGASEKLFF
once	.	TRBV19	TRBJ1-1	TGTGCCAGTAGTACGATGACGGGGAACACTGAAGCTTTCTTT	CASSTMTGNTEAFF